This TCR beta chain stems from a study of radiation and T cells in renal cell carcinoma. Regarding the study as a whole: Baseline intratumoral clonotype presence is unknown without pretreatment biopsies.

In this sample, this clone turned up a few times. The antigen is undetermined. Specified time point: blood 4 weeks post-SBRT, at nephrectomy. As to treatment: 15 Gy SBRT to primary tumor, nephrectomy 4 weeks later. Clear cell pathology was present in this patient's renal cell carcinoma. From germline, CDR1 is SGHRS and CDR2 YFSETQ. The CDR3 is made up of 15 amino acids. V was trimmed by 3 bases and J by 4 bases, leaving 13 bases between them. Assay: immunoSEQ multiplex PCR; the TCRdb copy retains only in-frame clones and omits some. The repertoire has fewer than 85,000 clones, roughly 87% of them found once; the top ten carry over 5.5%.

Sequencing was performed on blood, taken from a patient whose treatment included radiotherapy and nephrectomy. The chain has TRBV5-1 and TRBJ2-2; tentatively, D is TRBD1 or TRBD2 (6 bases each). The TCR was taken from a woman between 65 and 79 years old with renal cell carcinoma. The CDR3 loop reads CASSWGAGATGELFF. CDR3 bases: TGCGCCAGCAGCTGGGGGGCAGGGGCCACCGGGGAGCTGTTTTTT.